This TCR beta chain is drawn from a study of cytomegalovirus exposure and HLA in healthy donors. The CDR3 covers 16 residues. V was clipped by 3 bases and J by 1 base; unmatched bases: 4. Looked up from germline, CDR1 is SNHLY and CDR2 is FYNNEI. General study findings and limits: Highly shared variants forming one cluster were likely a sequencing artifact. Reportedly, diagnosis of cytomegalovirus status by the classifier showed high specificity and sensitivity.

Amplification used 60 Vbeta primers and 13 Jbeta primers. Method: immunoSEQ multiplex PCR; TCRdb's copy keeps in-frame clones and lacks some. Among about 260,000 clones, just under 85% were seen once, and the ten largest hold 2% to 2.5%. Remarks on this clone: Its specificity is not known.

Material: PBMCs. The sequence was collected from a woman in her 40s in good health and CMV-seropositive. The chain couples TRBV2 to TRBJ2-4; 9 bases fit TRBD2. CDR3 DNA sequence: TGTGCCAGCAGTGAGGGGACTAGCTCTGCCAAAAACATTCAGTACTTC. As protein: CASSEGTSSAKNIQYF.